This T cell receptor beta chain was obtained from a study of blood T cell repertoires in COVID-19. Study in general: Samples taken during acute and convalescent COVID-19 were collected in the United States, Italy and Spain.

This clone was found once. CDR1 is GTSNPN, CDR2 SVGIG, per germline (reference sequence). The CDR3 covers 16 residues. V lost 3 bases to trimming and J lost 5 bases; unmatched junction nucleotides: 9. How the authors handled the data: It was from reference gene primer amplification that nucleated cell counts were estimated. The table came from immunoSEQ multiplex PCR; TCRdb's copy has only in-frame clones and leaves some out. From that table come the V and J calls and clone size; the DNA was used to work out D and trimming. The sample yields some 400,000 clones, about 90% seen once. The clonotype comes from a young man with active or convalescent COVID-19. The chain couples TRBV30 to TRBJ1-6, with TRBD1 matching over 8 bases. What was sequenced was peripheral blood. This CDR3 is CAWSIGGQGDNSPLHF. For the CDR3, the DNA is TGTGCCTGGAGCATCGGTGGACAGGGTGATAATTCACCCCTCCACTTT.